This passage covers 10 T cell receptor beta chains from one sample sequenced in a study of OX40 agonist ivuxolimab in advanced cancers. The assay was immunoSEQ multiplex PCR, and TCRdb's table has in-frame clones only and misses some. The sample contains about 35,000 clones, 65% to 75% of which appear only once. The source was CD4+ or CD8+ T cells sorted from blood, collected in a trial of the OX40 agonist ivuxolimab. The source is an adult with an advanced solid tumor such as melanoma, head and neck, liver or kidney cancer.

This clone was counted between two and nine times. The chain uses TRBV12-5 and TRBJ2-7; D might be TRBD2 (5 bases). This CDR3 comprises 10 residues. Germline lookup yields CDR1 LGHNT and CDR2 FRNRAP. V was clipped by 0 bases and J by 13 bases, with 7 bases between them. CDR3 loop: CASGLVRGYV. The CDR3 bases are TGTGCTAGTGGTTTGGTACGGGGATACGTC.

This clone appeared a few times. The gene calls are TRBV9 and TRBJ1-3; D is undetermined. This CDR3 has 15 residues. V was shortened by 0 bases and J by 1 base, with 8 bases between the two germline ends. The germline V gene encodes CDR1 SGDLS and CDR2 YYNGEE. The CDR3 here is CASSVELVSGNTIYF. CDR3 nucleotides: TGTGCCAGCAGCGTAGAACTGGTGTCTGGAAACACCATATATTTT.

The chain has TRBV11-2 and TRBJ2-6, with D hard to call. The CDR3 is made up of 14 amino acids. In germline, CDR1 is SGHAT, CDR2 FQNNGV. V was clipped by 7 bases and J by 3 bases, with 10 bases between them. The CDR3 DNA reads TGTGCCAGCAACTTCCATTTTGGGGCCAACGTCCTGACTTTC. It yields the protein CASNFHFGANVLTF.

This sequence joins TRBV7-8 and TRBJ1-5; possibly TRBD1 for D (6 bases). The V and J ends lost 1 base and 4 bases respectively, with 8 bases between them. Germline V gene sequence: CDR1 SGHVS, CDR2 FQNEAQ. The CDR3 sequence is 14 residues long. The CDR3: CASSLVGGNQPQHF. CDR3 nucleotides: TGTGCCAGCAGCTTAGTAGGGGGGAATCAGCCCCAGCATTTT.

V is TRBV28 and J is TRBJ1-2; the D gene is possibly TRBD1 (5 bases). Deletions cut 5 bases from V and 4 bases from J, with 8 bases between. This CDR3 contains 12 residues. CDR1 and CDR2 from the germline V gene are MDHEN and SYDVKM. The CDR3 sequence: CASSPDSYGYTF. The CDR3 coding sequence is TGTGCCAGCAGTCCCGACAGCTATGGCTACACCTTC.

This clone appeared a few times. The rearrangement joins TRBV7-9 to TRBJ2-1, with 8 positions matching TRBD2. Germline trimming cut 0 bases from V and 4 bases from J; bases unmatched to any gene: 11. Germline-derived CDR1 and CDR2 are SEHNR and FQNEAQ (reference sequence). The length of the CDR3 is 18 residues. This CDR3 reads CASSLASGGLLGYNEQFF. The CDR3 nucleotides read TGTGCCAGCAGCTTAGCGAGCGGGGGCCTCCTTGGGTACAATGAGCAGTTCTTC.

This clone was recorded only once. The rearrangement uses TRBV11-2 and TRBJ1-6; 8 nucleotides align to TRBD1. The CDR3 sequence is 17 residues long. Germline CDR1 is SGHAT and CDR2 is FQNNGV. The V segment lost 5 bases and the J segment 2 bases; nucleotides outside the gene matches: 8. The CDR3 nucleotides are TGTGCCAGCAGCGTAAACCAGGGGGCCACCTATAATTCACCCCTCCACTTT. This codes for CASSVNQGATYNSPLHF.

The J gene is TRBJ2-7, the V gene TRBV6-5; no clear D gene. Per the germline V gene, CDR1 is MNHEY and CDR2 is SVGAGI. Trimming took 4 bases from V and 3 from J, leaving 13 bases between them. The CDR3 length is 14 residues. Written as DNA, the CDR3 is TGTGCCAGCAGTTCCCTACCTGGAAGCTACGAGCAGTACGTC. It specifies CASSSLPGSYEQYV.

This clone has only one observation. The chain carries TRBV7-2 and TRBJ2-3, with D hard to call. V lost 5 bases and J 6 bases, leaving 12 bases between the germline ends. This CDR3 region has 13 residues. Germline CDR1 SGHTA, CDR2 FQGNSA. CDR3 sequence (DNA): TGTGCCAGCAGCAGCTCCCGATCGGATACGCAGTATTTT. Translation gives CASSSSRSDTQYF. Combining the CDR3 with reference TRBV7-2 and TRBJ2-3 gives the whole variable domain GAGVSQSPSNKVTEKGKDVELRCDPISGHTALYWYRQSLGQGLEFLIYFQGNSAPDKSGLPSDRFSAERTGGSVSTLTIQRTQQEDSAVYLCASSSSRSDTQYFGPGTRLTVL.

V gene TRBV5-8 combines with J gene TRBJ1-1; 10 bases line up with TRBD1. The germline gives CDR1 SGHTS, CDR2 YDEGEE. The junction had 4 bases not matched to a gene; V was cut back by 4 bases and J by 7 bases. The CDR3 extends over 13 amino acids. The DNA of the CDR3 is TGTGCCAGCAGCACCGGACAGGGGGGTGAAGCTTTCTTT. This encodes CASSTGQGGEAFF.